This TCR beta chain was captured by sequencing in a study of regulatory T cells in long-lasting Graves disease. General study points: It was in persistent disease that TRBV28, TRBJ1-2 and TRBJ2-5 were favored.

Specified time point: newly diagnosed GD, antithyroid drugs for less than 3 months. PBMC RNA served as the TCR library source. The sample holds many counts of this clonotype. Its antigen is undetermined. Construction of TCR beta libraries relied on iRepertoire HTBI primers and on Arm-PCR targeting CDR3 regions. As originally analysed: Samples revealed roughly 62 TRBV and 15 or so TRBJ segments. TCRdb analysed the multiplex PCR reads with MiXCR anew, one entry per CDR3 protein. TCRdb assigned the V and J calls; the authors' analysis was not used. Counted here are 500,000 or so distinct CDR3 sequences, roughly a sixth occurring once; the ten biggest clones make up more than 20%. V shed 7 bases, J shed 1 base, and the junction held 10 bases outside the gene matches. CDR3 length: 16 residues. The same sample was also studied in work on T cells in Graves' hyperthyroidism and ophthalmopathy. As reported in that work: The study used the HTBI primer set for a first-round RT-PCR of the TCR CDR3.

The sample was peripheral blood mononuclear cells (PBMCs), taken at new diagnosis, from a patient treated with antithyroid drugs. The gene calls are TRBV12-3 or TRBV12-4 and TRBJ2-1; TRBD2 matches 7 bases. This clonotype was sampled from a woman aged 35 to 59 with Graves disease. In nucleotides, the CDR3 is TGTGCCAGCATCATTGCTAGCGGCCTGTCCTACAATGAGCAGTTCTTC. This encodes CASIIASGLSYNEQFF.